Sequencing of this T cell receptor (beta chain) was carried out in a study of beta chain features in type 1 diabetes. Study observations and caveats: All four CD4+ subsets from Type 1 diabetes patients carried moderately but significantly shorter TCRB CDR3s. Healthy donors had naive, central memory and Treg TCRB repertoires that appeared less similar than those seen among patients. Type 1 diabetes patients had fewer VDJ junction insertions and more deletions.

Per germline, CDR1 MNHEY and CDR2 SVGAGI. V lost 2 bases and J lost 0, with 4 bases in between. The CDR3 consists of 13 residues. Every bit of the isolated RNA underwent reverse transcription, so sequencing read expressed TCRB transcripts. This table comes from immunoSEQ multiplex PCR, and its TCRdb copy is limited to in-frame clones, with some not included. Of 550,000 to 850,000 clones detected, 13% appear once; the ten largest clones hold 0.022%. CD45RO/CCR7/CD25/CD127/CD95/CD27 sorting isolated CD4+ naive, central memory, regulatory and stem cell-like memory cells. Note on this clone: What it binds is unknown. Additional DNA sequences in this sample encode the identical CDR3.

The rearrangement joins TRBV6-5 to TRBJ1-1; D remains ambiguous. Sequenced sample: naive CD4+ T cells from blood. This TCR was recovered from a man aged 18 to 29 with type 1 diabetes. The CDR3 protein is CASSYRVNTEAFF. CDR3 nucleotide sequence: TGTGCCAGCAGTTACAGGGTGAACACTGAAGCTTTCTTT.